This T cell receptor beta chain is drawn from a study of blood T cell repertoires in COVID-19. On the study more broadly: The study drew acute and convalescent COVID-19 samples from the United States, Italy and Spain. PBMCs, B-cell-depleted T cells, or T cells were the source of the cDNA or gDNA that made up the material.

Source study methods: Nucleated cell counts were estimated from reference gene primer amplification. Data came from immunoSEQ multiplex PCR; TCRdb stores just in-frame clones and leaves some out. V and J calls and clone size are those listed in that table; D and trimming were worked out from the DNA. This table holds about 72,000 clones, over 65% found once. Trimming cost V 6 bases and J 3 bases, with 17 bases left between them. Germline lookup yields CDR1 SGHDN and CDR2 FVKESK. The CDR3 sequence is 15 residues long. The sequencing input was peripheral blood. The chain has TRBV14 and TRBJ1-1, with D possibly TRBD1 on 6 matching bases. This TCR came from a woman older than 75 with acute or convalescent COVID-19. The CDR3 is CASRPRGFGDTEAFF. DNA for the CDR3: TGTGCCAGCAGACCCAGGGGATTCGGGGACACTGAAGCTTTCTTT.